The rows below give T cell receptor beta chains drawn from one sample of a study of cytomegalovirus exposure and HLA in healthy donors. Sequenced by immunoSEQ multiplex PCR; TCRdb stores in-frame clones only, minus some. The sample includes about 130,000 clones, over 70% of them seen just once. The sequencing sample was made of PBMCs. The receptor source for this set is a woman aged 40 to 55 in good health and CMV-seronegative. CDR3s leave out the opening cysteine and the closing phenylalanine or tryptophan. Expanded clones are given a class, and other clones once, few, many or no size at all.

clone size	V gene	J gene	CDR3 protein
-	TRBV5-4	TRBJ2-5	ASSPEGNQETQY
-	TRBV5-5	TRBJ2-7	ASSLDLGQGLLSYEQY
-	TRBV10-2	TRBJ1-2	ASSPTGDQGGYT
-	TRBV28	TRBJ2-4	ASSSLGEEINIQY
-	TRBV6-5	TRBJ2-7	ASRTSGSIEQY
-	TRBV11-1	TRBJ1-1	ASSPISVTEAF
-	TRBV19	TRBJ1-1	ATSQGVMNTEAF
-	TRBV2	TRBJ2-2	ASTLRQGSGRNTGELF
-	TRBV15	TRBJ2-5	ATSPDYRRETQY
few	TRBV28	TRBJ1-5	ANPEHPNRGGQPQH